The clone carrying this T cell receptor beta chain was counted between two and nine times. This specimen comes from a study of blood T cell repertoires in COVID-19. Some clones are missing from TCRdb's copy, which holds only in-frame ones; the method was immunoSEQ multiplex PCR. Of roughly 250,000 clones listed, 85% to 95% are singletons. Germline CDR1 and CDR2: MNHEY and SVGAGI. Unmatched junction bases numbered 2, after V lost 4 bases and J lost 4 bases. The CDR3 runs to 14 residues. Seattle-derived patients entered the study during active infection and were followed longitudinally. The gene calls are TRBV6-5 and TRBJ1-5, with 9 nucleotides matching TRBD1. This clonotype originated in a man aged 25 to 40 with COVID-19, enrolled during active disease. The specimen was peripheral blood. The CDR3 here is CASSLTGGNQPQHF. Written as DNA, the CDR3 is TGTGCCAGCAGTTTGACAGGGGGAAATCAGCCCCAGCATTTT.